This paragraph covers one T cell receptor beta chain sequence. The repertoire was sequenced with immunoSEQ multiplex PCR; TCRdb's copy has only in-frame clones and lacks some. The sample shows fewer than 350,000 clones, approximately 86% of them seen only once. Everyone who took part was 18 to 89 years old, and they came from about two dozen US areas. The data belong to a study of blood T cell repertoires in COVID-19. Sequenced material: PBMCs or T cells enriched from blood (not recorded which). The receptor comes from a woman aged 35 to 49 with acute COVID-19.

CDR3 nucleotide sequence: TGTGCCAGCAGCTTATGGGGGGGGAGGGCTGAAGCTTTCTTT. Its protein is CASSLWGGRAEAFF. The chain joins TRBV7-2 to TRBJ1-1; D is perhaps TRBD1 (5 bases). This CDR3 contains 14 residues. Germline assignment: CDR1 SGHTA and CDR2 FQGNSA. The germline V and J ends were trimmed by 2 bases and 6 bases, with 13 bases remaining between them.